In this sample, the clone carrying this TCR beta chain turned up a few times. Its specificity is not known. The data originate from a study of T-cell memory formation after mild COVID-19. General study results and limits: That cross-reactive memory joined was suggested by some responding clones appearing in pre-infection memory.

TCRdb reanalysed the 5' RACE reads using MiXCR and keeps one entry per CDR3 protein. The sample has hundreds of thousands of distinct CDR3 sequences, more than 20% seen once. Sequenced input: PBMCs or a T cell subset sorted from them (not recorded which). The source of this sequence is an adult woman who had mild COVID-19 (a few samples of this study predate the infection). Cell type and time point are not known.

In DNA, the CDR3 is TGTGCCAGCAGCGGCCGCGGGGGGGAATTAGGCTACACCTTC. Translation: CASSGRGGELGYTF. The chain carries TRBV9 and TRBJ1-2; a weak D match, TRBD1 (5 bases). V lost 3 bases and J 8 bases, leaving 17 bases between the germline ends. From germline, CDR1 is SGDLS and CDR2 YYNGEE. The CDR3 totals 14 residues.